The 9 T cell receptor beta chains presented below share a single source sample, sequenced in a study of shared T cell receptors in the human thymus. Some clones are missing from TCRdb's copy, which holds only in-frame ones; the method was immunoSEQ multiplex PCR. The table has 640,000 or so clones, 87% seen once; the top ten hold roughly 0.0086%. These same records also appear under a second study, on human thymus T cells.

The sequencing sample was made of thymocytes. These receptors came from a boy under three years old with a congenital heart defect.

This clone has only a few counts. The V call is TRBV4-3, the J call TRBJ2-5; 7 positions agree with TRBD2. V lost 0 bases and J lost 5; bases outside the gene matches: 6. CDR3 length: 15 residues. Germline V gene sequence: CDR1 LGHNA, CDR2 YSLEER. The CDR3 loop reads CASSQDGRGMETQYF. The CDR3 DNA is TGCGCCAGCAGCCAAGATGGGAGGGGTATGGAGACCCAGTACTTC.

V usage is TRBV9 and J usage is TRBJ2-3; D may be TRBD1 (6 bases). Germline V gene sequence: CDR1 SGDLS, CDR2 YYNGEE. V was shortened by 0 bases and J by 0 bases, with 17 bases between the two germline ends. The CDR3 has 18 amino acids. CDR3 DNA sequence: TGTGCCAGCAGCGTAGATATCGGACAGAACTATAGCACAGATACGCAGTATTTT. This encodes CASSVDIGQNYSTDTQYF.

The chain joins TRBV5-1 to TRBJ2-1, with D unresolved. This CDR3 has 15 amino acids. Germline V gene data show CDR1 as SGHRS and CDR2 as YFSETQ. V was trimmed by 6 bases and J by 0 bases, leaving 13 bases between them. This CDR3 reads CASKSSASSYNEQFF. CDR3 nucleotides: TGCGCCAGCAAATCGAGCGCTAGCTCCTACAATGAGCAGTTCTTC.

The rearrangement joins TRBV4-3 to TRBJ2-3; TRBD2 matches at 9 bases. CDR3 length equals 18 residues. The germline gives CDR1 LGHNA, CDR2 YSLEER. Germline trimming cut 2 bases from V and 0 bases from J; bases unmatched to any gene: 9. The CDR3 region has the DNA TGCGCCAGCAGCCAACGCTCCGGGACTAGCTCTAGCACAGATACGCAGTATTTT. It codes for CASSQRSGTSSSTDTQYF.

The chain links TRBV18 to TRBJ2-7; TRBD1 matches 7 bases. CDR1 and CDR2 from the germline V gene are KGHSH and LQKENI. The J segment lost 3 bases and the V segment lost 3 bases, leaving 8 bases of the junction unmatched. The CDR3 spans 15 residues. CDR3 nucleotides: TGTGCCAGCTCACCCGGGGACAGTCTCTACTACGAGCAGTACTTC. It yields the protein CASSPGDSLYYEQYF.

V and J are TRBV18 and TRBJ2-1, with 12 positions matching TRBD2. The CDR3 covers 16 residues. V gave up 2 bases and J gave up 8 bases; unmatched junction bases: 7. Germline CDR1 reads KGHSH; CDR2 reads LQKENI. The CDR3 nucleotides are TGTGCCAGCTCACCAAGACTAGCGGGAGAAGTCGATGAGCAGTTCTTC. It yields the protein CASSPRLAGEVDEQFF.

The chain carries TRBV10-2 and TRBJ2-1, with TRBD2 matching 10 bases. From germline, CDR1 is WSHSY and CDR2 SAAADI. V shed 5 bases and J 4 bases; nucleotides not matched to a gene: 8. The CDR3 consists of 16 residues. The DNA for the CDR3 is TGCGCCAGCAGTCACAACCCTAGCGGGAGATACAATGAGCAGTTCTTC. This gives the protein CASSHNPSGRYNEQFF.

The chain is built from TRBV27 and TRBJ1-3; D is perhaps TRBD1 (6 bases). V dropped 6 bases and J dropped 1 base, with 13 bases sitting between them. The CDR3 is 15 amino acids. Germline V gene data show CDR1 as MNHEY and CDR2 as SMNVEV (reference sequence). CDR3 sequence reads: CASRQTGLSGNTIYF. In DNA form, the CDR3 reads TGTGCCAGCAGACAAACAGGGCTATCTGGAAACACCATATATTTT.

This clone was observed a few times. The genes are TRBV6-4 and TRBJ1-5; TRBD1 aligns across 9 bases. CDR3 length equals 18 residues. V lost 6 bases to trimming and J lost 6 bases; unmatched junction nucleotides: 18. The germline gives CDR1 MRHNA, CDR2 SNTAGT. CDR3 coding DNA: TGTGCCAGCAGGACCCCGGGGGACAGGGTCTTGGTTTGTCAGCCCCAGCATTTT. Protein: CASRTPGDRVLVCQPQHF.